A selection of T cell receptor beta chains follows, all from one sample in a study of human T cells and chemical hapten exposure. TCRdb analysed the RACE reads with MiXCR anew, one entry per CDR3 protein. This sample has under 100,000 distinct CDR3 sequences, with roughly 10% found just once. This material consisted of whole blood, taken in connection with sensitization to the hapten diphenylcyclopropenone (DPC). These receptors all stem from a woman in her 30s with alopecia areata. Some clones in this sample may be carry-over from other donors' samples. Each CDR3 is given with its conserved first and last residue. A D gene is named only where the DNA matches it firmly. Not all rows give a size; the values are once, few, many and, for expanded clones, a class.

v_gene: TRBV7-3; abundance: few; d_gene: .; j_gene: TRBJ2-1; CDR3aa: CASSERQSYNEQFF; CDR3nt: TGTGCCAGCAGCGAAAGACAGTCCTACAATGAGCAGTTCTTC
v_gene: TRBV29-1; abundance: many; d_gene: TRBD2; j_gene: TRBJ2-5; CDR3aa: CSVEGFSGNQETQYF; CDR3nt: TGCAGCGTTGAAGGTTTTAGCGGGAACCAAGAGACCCAGTACTTC
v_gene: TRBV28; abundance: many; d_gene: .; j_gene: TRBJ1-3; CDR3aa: CASSFVGAGDTIYF; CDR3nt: TGTGCCAGCAGTTTTGTCGGGGCCGGGGACACCATATATTTT
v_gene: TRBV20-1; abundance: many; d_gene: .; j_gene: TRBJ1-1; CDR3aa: CSASRGFGDTEAFF; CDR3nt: TGCAGTGCTAGTCGCGGATTTGGGGACACTGAAGCTTTCTTT
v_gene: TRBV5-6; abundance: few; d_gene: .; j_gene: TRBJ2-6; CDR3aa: CASSRQDGAFGANVLTF; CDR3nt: TGTGCCAGCAGCCGACAGGACGGAGCGTTCGGGGCCAACGTCCTGACTTTC
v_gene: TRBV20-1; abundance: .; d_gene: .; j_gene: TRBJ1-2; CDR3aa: CSGRNTGLGYTF; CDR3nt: TGCAGTGGGAGAAATACAGGGCTTGGCTACACCTTC
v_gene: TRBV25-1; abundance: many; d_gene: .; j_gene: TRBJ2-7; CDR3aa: CASRLTDYEQYF; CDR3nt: TGTGCCAGCAGATTGACAGACTACGAGCAGTACTTC
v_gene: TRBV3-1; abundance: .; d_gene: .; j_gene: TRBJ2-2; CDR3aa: CASSQMPGTGELFF; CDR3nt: TGTGCCAGCAGCCAAATGCCGGGGACCGGGGAGCTGTTTTTT
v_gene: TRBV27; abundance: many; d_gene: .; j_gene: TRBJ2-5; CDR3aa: CASSLEIRGTQYF; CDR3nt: TGTGCCAGCAGTTTGGAGATAAGAGGGACCCAGTACTTC
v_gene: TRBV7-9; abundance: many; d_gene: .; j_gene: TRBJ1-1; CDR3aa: CASSLSPGRRPEGTEAFF; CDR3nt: TGTGCCAGCAGCTTATCCCCGGGACGGCGGCCTGAAGGCACTGAAGCTTTCTTT
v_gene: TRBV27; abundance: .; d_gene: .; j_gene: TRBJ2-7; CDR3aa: CASSSPTYEQYF; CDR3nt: TGTGCCAGCAGTTCTCCAACCTACGAGCAGTACTTC
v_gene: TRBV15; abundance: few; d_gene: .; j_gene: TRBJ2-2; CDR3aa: CATSRKIDGELFF; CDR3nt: TGTGCCACCAGCAGGAAGATAGACGGGGAGCTGTTTTTT
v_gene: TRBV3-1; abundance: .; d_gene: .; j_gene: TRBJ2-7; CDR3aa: CASSQGYEQYF; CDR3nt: TGTGCCAGCAGCCAAGGCTACGAGCAGTACTTC
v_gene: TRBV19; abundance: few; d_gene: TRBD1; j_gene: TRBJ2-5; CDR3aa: CASMRQGQETQYF; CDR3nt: TGTGCCAGTATGAGACAGGGCCAAGAGACCCAGTACTTC
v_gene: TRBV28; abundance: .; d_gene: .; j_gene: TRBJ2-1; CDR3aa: CASRSGDGPQPYNEQFF; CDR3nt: TGTGCCAGCCGATCTGGGGACGGCCCCCAACCCTACAATGAGCAGTTCTTC
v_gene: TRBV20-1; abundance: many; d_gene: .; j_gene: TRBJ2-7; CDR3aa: CSVQGYEQYF; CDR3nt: TGCAGTGTTCAGGGATACGAGCAGTACTTC
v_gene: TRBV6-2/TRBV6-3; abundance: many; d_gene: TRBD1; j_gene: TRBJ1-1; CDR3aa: CASSFRQGNTEAFF; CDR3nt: TGTGCCAGCAGTTTCAGACAGGGGAACACTGAAGCTTTCTTT
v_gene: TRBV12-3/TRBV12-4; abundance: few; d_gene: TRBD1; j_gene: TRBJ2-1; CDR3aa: CASRRFGQGAVNEQFF; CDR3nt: TGTGCCAGCCGCCGTTTCGGACAGGGGGCGGTTAATGAGCAGTTCTTC
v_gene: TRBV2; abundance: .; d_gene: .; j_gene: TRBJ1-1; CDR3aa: CASRRGLTEAFF; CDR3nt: TGTGCCAGCAGGAGGGGGTTGACTGAAGCTTTCTTT
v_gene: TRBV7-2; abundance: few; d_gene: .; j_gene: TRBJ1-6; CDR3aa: CASSPGPRINSPLHF; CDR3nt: TGTGCCAGCAGCCCGGGTCCTCGAATTAATTCACCCCTCCACTTT
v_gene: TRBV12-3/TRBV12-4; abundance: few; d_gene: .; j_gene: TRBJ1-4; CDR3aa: CASSFYGGPNEKLFF; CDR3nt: TGTGCCAGCAGTTTTTATGGGGGCCCGAATGAAAAACTGTTTTTT
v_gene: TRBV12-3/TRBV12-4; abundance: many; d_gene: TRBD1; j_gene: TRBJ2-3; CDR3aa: CASSIGTGGDTQYF; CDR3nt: TGTGCCAGCAGTATAGGGACAGGTGGGGATACGCAGTATTTT
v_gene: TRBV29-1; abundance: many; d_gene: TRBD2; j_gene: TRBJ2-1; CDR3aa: CSVGWMGLAGVQRFF; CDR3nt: TGCAGCGTGGGCTGGATGGGACTAGCGGGAGTTCAGAGGTTCTTC
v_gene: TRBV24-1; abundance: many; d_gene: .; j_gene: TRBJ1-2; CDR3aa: CATSEGRANYGYTF; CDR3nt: TGTGCCACCAGTGAGGGCCGAGCTAACTATGGCTACACCTTC
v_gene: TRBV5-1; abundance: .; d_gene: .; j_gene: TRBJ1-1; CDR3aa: CASSLGQENTEAFF; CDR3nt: TGCGCCAGCAGCTTGGGACAGGAAAACACTGAAGCTTTCTTT
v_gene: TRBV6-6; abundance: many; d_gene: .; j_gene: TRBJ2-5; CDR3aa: CASSRPQETQYF; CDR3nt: TGTGCCAGCAGTCGACCGCAAGAGACCCAGTACTTC
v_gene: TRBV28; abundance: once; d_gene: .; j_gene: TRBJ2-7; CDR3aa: CASNRVGEQYF; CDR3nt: TGTGCCAGCAATCGCGTAGGCGAGCAGTACTTC
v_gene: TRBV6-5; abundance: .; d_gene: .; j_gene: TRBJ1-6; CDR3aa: CASSYFRGRIHNSPLHF; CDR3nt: TGTGCCAGCAGTTACTTCCGGGGTCGGATCCATAATTCACCCCTCCACTTT
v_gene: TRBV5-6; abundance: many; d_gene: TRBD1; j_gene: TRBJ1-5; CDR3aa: CASSLDRGLQPQHF; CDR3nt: TGTGCCAGCAGCTTGGACAGGGGGCTTCAGCCCCAGCATTTT
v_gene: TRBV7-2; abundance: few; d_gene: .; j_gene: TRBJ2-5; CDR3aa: CASSWGRAMETQYF; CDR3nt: TGTGCCAGCAGCTGGGGACGGGCGATGGAGACCCAGTACTTC
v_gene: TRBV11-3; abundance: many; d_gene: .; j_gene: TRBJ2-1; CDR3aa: CASTTWPYNEQFF; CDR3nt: TGTGCCAGCACCACTTGGCCCTACAATGAGCAGTTCTTC
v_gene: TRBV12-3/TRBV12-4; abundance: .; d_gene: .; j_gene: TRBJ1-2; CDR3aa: CASSFGSGYTF; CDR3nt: TGTGCCAGCAGTTTTGGGAGCGGCTACACCTTC
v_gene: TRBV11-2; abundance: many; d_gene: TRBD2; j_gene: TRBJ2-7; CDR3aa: CASSPPTSGGYEQYF; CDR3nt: TGTGCCAGCAGCCCCCCGACTAGCGGGGGTTACGAGCAGTACTTC
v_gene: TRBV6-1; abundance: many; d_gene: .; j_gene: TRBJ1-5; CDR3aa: CASSHNTGQAQHF; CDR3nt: TGTGCCAGCAGTCATAATACAGGGCAGGCCCAGCATTTT
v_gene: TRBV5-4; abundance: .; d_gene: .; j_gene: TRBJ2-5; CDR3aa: CASSGAQETQYF; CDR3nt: TGTGCCAGCAGCGGGGCACAAGAGACCCAGTACTTC
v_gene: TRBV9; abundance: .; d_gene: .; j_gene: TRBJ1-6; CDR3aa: CASGRAQGSPLHF; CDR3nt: TGTGCCAGCGGAAGGGCCCAGGGATCACCCCTCCACTTT
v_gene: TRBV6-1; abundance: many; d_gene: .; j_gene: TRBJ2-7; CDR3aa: CASSRGLNEQYF; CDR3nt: TGTGCCAGCAGCCGGGGGCTTAACGAGCAGTACTTC
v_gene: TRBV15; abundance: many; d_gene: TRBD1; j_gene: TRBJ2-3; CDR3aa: CATGQGLSTDTQYF; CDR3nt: TGTGCCACCGGACAGGGACTTAGCACAGATACGCAGTATTTT
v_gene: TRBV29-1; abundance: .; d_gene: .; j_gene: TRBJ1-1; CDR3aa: CSAIRNTEAFF; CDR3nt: TGCAGCGCTATTCGAAATACTGAAGCTTTCTTT
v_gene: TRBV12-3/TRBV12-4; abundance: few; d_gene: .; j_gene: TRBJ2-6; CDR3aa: CASSLVGAGANVLTF; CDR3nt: TGTGCCAGCAGTTTAGTAGGGGCTGGGGCCAACGTCCTGACTTTC
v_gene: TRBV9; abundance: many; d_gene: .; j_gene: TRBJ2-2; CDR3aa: CASSVEFNPVVELFF; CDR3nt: TGTGCCAGCAGCGTGGAGTTTAATCCGGTCGTGGAGCTGTTTTTT